Given below is one T cell receptor beta chain in context. Its specificity is not known. Findings and limits, study-wide: Tumor Tregs overlapped most with tumor, then blood, naive CD4+ cells.

Each CDR3 protein gets one entry after TCRdb re-called the 5' RACE reads with MiXCR. The sample carries roughly 50,000 distinct CDR3 sequences, around 25% recorded once. This TCR was sampled from a female donor with breast cancer. The specimen was tumor-infiltrating naive CD4+ T cells sorted from the breast tumor. Subset reported: naive CD4+ T cells, CD4+CD45RA+CD25-.

CDR3 residues: CASSSPRGEGSREQYF. CDR3 bases: TGTGCCAGCAGTTCACCCCGTGGCGAGGGGTCGCGTGAGCAGTACTTC. The chain links TRBV28 to TRBJ2-7, with D possibly called TRBD1 or TRBD2 (5 bases each). The germline V gene has CDR1 MDHEN and CDR2 SYDVKM. The CDR3 extends over 16 amino acids. Between the trimmed V and J ends, which lost 4 bases and 7 bases, there was a span of 23 bases.